These 30 T cell receptor beta chains were sequenced from one sample in a study of blood T cell repertoires in COVID-19. Sequencing was performed with immunoSEQ multiplex PCR; in TCRdb, only in-frame clones are kept and a portion is missing. The sample records some 190,000 clones, over 75% being singletons. The sample comprised peripheral blood. These receptors originate from a human donor with active or convalescent COVID-19. The donor label of this sample is uncertain.

V usage is TRBV4-1 and J usage is TRBJ2-3; TRBD1 agrees at 7 bases. After removal of 6 bases from V and 0 bases from J, the junction contained 3 bases not matched to a gene. In germline, CDR1 is MGHRA, CDR2 YSYEKL. CDR3 length: 14 residues. The CDR3 DNA reads as TGCGCCAGCAGACCGGGACAGAGCACAGATACGCAGTATTTT. Translated: CASRPGQSTDTQYF.

The chain joins TRBV18 to TRBJ1-3; D call uncertain. Per the germline V gene, CDR1 is KGHSH and CDR2 is LQKENI. Trimming pared 3 bases from V and 4 bases from J, leaving 13 bases between. CDR3 length: 15 residues. CDR3 sequence: CASSPTSSAGNTIYF. In DNA, the CDR3 is TGTGCCAGCTCACCGACAAGTAGTGCGGGAAACACCATATATTTT.

J is TRBJ2-1 and V is TRBV9; 11 nucleotides agree with TRBD2. CDR3 size: 16 residues. The trim removed 3 bases at V and 4 bases at J, leaving 6 bases unmatched. Germline V gives CDR1 SGDLS, CDR2 YYNGEE. In nucleotides, the CDR3 is TGTGCCAGCAGCGCCACCGGGACTAGCGGATACAATGAGCAGTTCTTC. Translated, it gives CASSATGTSGYNEQFF.

The chain combines TRBV28 with TRBJ1-5; possible D gene TRBD1, 5 bases. Germline V gives CDR1 MDHEN, CDR2 SYDVKM. CDR3 length: 16 residues. Trimming left V 6 bases short and J 0 bases short, with 15 bases between. Here the CDR3 DNA reads TGTGCCAGCAGCCTTACAGGCAGGAATAGCAATCAGCCCCAGCATTTT. Its protein product is CASSLTGRNSNQPQHF. The entire variable domain, with the rest obtained from reference TRBV28 and TRBJ1-5, is as follows: DVKVTQSSRYLVKRTGEKVFLECVQDMDHENMFWYRQDPGLGLRLIYFSYDVKMKEKGDIPEGYSVSREKKERFSLILESASTNQTSMYLCASSLTGRNSNQPQHFGDGTRLSIL.

J is TRBJ2-7 and V is TRBV11-3; 7 nucleotides align to TRBD1. The CDR3 is 12 amino acids. Germline values: CDR1 SGHNT, CDR2 YENEEA. The V and J ends lost 10 bases and 3 bases, in that order; junction bases with no gene match: 6. This chain's CDR3 is CATSPGGYEQYF. The CDR3 DNA follows: TGTGCCACCTCGCCAGGGGGCTACGAGCAGTACTTC.

CDR3: CATSDLRGGDTDTQYF. In DNA form, the CDR3 reads TGTGCCACCAGTGATTTACGGGGGGGGGACACAGATACGCAGTATTTT. J is TRBJ2-3 and V is TRBV24-1, with TRBD2 matching over 8 bases. J lost 2 bases, V lost 1 base, and 4 bases had no gene match. Looked up from germline, CDR1 is KGHDR and CDR2 is SFDVKD. The CDR3 length is 16 residues.

The genes are TRBV9 and TRBJ2-2, with a possible D match to TRBD1 (5 bases). Between the trimmed V and J ends, which lost 0 bases and 5 bases, there was a span of 11 bases. Germline V lookup: CDR1 SGDLS, CDR2 YYNGEE. CDR3 size: 15 residues. Here the CDR3 reads CASSVEGEGTGELFF. In DNA form, the CDR3 reads TGTGCCAGCAGCGTAGAAGGGGAAGGAACCGGGGAGCTGTTTTTT.

The chain carries TRBV18 and TRBJ2-7, with TRBD1 as a possible D gene (5 bases). The CDR3 runs 15 residues. V was shortened by 0 bases and J by 2 bases, with 11 bases between the two germline ends. Germline CDR1 and CDR2: KGHSH and LQKENI. The CDR3 is CASSPPTQQAYEQYF. The CDR3 DNA reads TGTGCCAGCTCACCACCGACGCAACAGGCCTACGAGCAGTACTTC.

The chain's CDR3 is CASSVLSGVGNTIYF. CDR3 nucleotides: TGTGCCAGCAGCGTATTGTCAGGGGTCGGAAACACCATATATTTT. The chain links TRBV9 to TRBJ1-3; D perhaps matches TRBD1 (6 bases). The V gene's germline CDR1 is SGDLS and CDR2 YYNGEE. Trimming took off 1 base at V and 4 bases at J, with 12 bases between the two ends. The CDR3 loop spans 15 amino acids.

This chain connects TRBV27 to TRBJ1-1; D possibly corresponds to TRBD1 (5 bases). CDR1 and CDR2 from the germline V gene are MNHEY and SMNVEV (reference sequence). V lost 2 bases and J lost 6, with 13 bases in between. This CDR3 comprises 14 residues. CDR3 DNA: TGTGCCAGCAGTTTAGCACCCCAGGGCGCTGAAGCTTTCTTT. Amino acid sequence: CASSLAPQGAEAFF.

The chain couples TRBV7-9 to TRBJ2-1; 10 bases agree with TRBD2. Per the germline V gene, CDR1 is SEHNR and CDR2 is FQNEAQ (reference sequence). The ends lost 5 bases at V and 4 bases at J; junction bases unmatched: 5. This CDR3 has 15 residues. The CDR3 bases are TGTGCCAGCAGCCCTCTAGCGGGGGCGTACAATGAGCAGTTCTTC. Translated, it gives CASSPLAGAYNEQFF.

This rearrangement joins TRBV7-2 to TRBJ2-1, with 13 bases aligning to TRBD2. The CDR3 sequence is 13 residues long. The V segment lost 10 bases and the J segment 9 bases; nucleotides outside the gene matches: 6. Germline loops: CDR1 SGHTA, CDR2 FQGNSA. DNA of the CDR3: TGTGCCACTGCCGGGACTAGCGGGACTGAGCAGTTCTTC. Translated, it gives CATAGTSGTEQFF. The full variable domain, its missing parts supplied by reference TRBV7-2 and TRBJ2-1, is GAGVSQSPSNKVTEKGKDVELRCDPISGHTALYWYRQSLGQGLEFLIYFQGNSAPDKSGLPSDRFSAERTGGSVSTLTIQRTQQEDSAVYLCATAGTSGTEQFFGPGTRLTVL.

The chain employs TRBV27 and TRBJ2-7; 8 nucleotides match TRBD2. CDR3 length: 13 amino acids. The V gene end was trimmed by 3 bases and the J gene end by 7 bases; junction bases not matched to a gene: 5. From germline, CDR1 is MNHEY and CDR2 SMNVEV (reference sequence). DNA of the CDR3: TGTGCCAGCAGTTTCGGGGGGGCAGGGGAGCAGTACTTC. Translating it yields CASSFGGAGEQYF.

The gene calls are TRBV19 and TRBJ1-5; TRBD1 matches at 9 bases. This CDR3 has 19 residues. CDR1 and CDR2 from the germline V gene are LNHDA and SQIVND (reference sequence). With V trimmed by 7 bases and J by 2 bases, 18 bases remained unmatched. DNA for the CDR3: TGTGCCAGTAAGGGTTTGCGGGACAGGGAATCGGGGGGCAATCAGCCCCAGCATTTT. It codes for CASKGLRDRESGGNQPQHF.

The V and J genes are TRBV4-2 and TRBJ1-4, with TRBD1 matching 7 bases. This CDR3 is 19 amino acids long. CDR1 is LGHNA, CDR2 YNFKEQ, per germline. The V segment lost 5 bases and the J segment 11 bases; nucleotides outside the gene matches: 26. CDR3 nucleotides: TGTGCCAGCAGCGATTCTGGCTACGGGACAGAATCAAATAGAGGGAAACTGTTTTTT. Protein: CASSDSGYGTESNRGKLFF.

The chain joins TRBV7-9 to TRBJ1-2, with D possibly being TRBD1 (5 bases). Germline V gives CDR1 SEHNR, CDR2 FQNEAQ (reference sequence). Trimming removed 3 bases at V and 5 bases at J, with 19 bases between. The CDR3 has 16 amino acids. For the CDR3, the DNA is TGTGCCAGCAGCTTCAGCGTGGGGCGGGAGGGGTATGGCTACACCTTC. It encodes CASSFSVGREGYGYTF.

This clone occurred a few times. The gene calls are TRBV19 and TRBJ2-1; 8 nucleotides align to TRBD2. V lost 2 bases to trimming and J lost 4 bases; unmatched junction nucleotides: 4. The CDR3 runs to 15 residues. Germline CDR1 is LNHDA and CDR2 is SQIVND (reference sequence). In DNA form, the CDR3 reads TGTGCCAGTAGTATAATAGCGGGGTCATACAATGAGCAGTTCTTC. This codes for CASSIIAGSYNEQFF.

The chain is built from TRBV10-3 and TRBJ2-5; 9 nucleotides align to TRBD2. Germline CDR1 is ENHRY and CDR2 is SYGVKD. The CDR3 runs to 16 residues. J lost 3 bases, V lost 3 bases, and 8 bases had no gene match. The CDR3 loop reads CAISDPLAGTKETQYF. The CDR3 DNA reads as TGTGCCATCAGTGATCCCCTAGCGGGGACTAAAGAGACCCAGTACTTC.

V and J are TRBV7-2 and TRBJ2-7; possible D gene TRBD1, 6 bases. This CDR3 contains 15 residues. V lost 5 bases, J lost 3 bases, and 17 bases lay in between. Germline V gene lookup returns CDR1 SGHTA and CDR2 FQGNSA. The CDR3 DNA follows: TGTGCCAGCAGCATAGAACCGGGACAAATCTACGAGCAGTACTTC. Translating gives CASSIEPGQIYEQYF.

V usage is TRBV5-1 and J usage is TRBJ2-7; perhaps TRBD2 as D (6 bases). Trimming took off 0 bases at V and 0 bases at J, with 13 bases between the two ends. The CDR3 has 16 residues. Germline V gene data show CDR1 as SGHRS and CDR2 as YFSETQ. Here the CDR3 reads CASSLEAGPLSYEQYF. CDR3 bases: TGCGCCAGCAGCTTGGAGGCGGGGCCTCTCTCCTACGAGCAGTACTTC.

The V call is TRBV15, the J call TRBJ2-2; 7 nucleotides match TRBD1. This CDR3 has 17 residues. Germline CDR1 is LNHNV and CDR2 is YYDKDF (reference sequence). Losses at the gene ends were 3 bases for V and 0 bases for J; bases not matched to a gene: 7. CDR3 protein: CATSSPRDSANTGELFF. Written as DNA, the CDR3 is TGTGCCACCAGCAGTCCCCGGGACAGCGCGAACACCGGGGAGCTGTTTTTT. The whole variable domain, remainder taken from reference TRBV15 and TRBJ2-2, is DAMVIQNPRYQVTQFGKPVTLSCSQTLNHNVMYWYQQKSSQAPKLLFHYYDKDFNNEADTPDNFQSRRPNTSFCFLDIRSPGLGDTAMYLCATSSPRDSANTGELFFGEGSRLTVL.

This clone was found once. The chain uses TRBV7-5 and TRBJ2-2; the table's D call, TRBD2, was not checked against the DNA. TRBV7-5 is labeled a pseudogene. CDR3 length: 17 residues. CDR3 region: CVRSPTAGTPPTGELFF. The CDR3 bases are TGTGTCAGAAGCCCCACCGCCGGGACTCCTCCGACCGGGGAGCTGTTTTTT.

The chain's CDR3 is CASSLAPGEKLFF. DNA for the CDR3: TGTGCCAGCAGCTTAGCGCCAGGGGAAAAACTGTTTTTT. The V call is TRBV7-2, the J call TRBJ1-4; weak D call: TRBD1 (5 bases). Per the germline V gene, CDR1 is SGHTA and CDR2 is FQGNSA. This CDR3 is built from 13 residues. Trimming left V 0 bases short and J 8 bases short, with 7 bases between.

The CDR3 DNA sequence: TGTGCCAGCAGCCAGGCCCGTGGGGAGGGGAACTATGGCTACACCTTC. Amino acids: CASSQARGEGNYGYTF. The V and J genes are TRBV4-2 and TRBJ1-2, with a weak D call TRBD1 (5 bases). The V end was cut by 3 bases, the J end by 2 bases, with 16 bases between. Germline CDR1 is LGHNA and CDR2 is YNFKEQ. The CDR3 has 16 amino acids.

The chain recombines TRBV2 with TRBJ1-5; D not certain. Trimming pared 7 bases from V and 0 bases from J, leaving 7 bases between. The CDR3 has 13 residues. The germline V gene encodes CDR1 SNHLY and CDR2 FYNNEI. CDR3 protein: CASTGDSNQPQHF. In nucleotides, the CDR3 is TGTGCCAGCACCGGGGATAGCAATCAGCCCCAGCATTTT.

The chain joins TRBV28 to TRBJ2-7; 7 bases align to TRBD2. Losses at the gene ends were 7 bases for V and 0 bases for J; bases not matched to a gene: 9. Looked up from germline, CDR1 is MDHEN and CDR2 is SYDVKM. This CDR3 comprises 15 residues. CDR3 bases: TGTGCCAGCACCCCTGGGAGGGGACGCTCCTACGAGCAGTACTTC. Its translation is CASTPGRGRSYEQYF. The whole variable domain, remainder taken from reference TRBV28 and TRBJ2-7, is DVKVTQSSRYLVKRTGEKVFLECVQDMDHENMFWYRQDPGLGLRLIYFSYDVKMKEKGDIPEGYSVSREKKERFSLILESASTNQTSMYLCASTPGRGRSYEQYFGPGTRLTVT.

The chain recombines TRBV9 with TRBJ2-5, with D unclear. The CDR3 has 12 residues. V was clipped by 1 base and J by 5 bases, with 6 bases between them. Germline V gives CDR1 SGDLS, CDR2 YYNGEE. CDR3 amino acids: CASSVHSETQYF. In nucleotides, the CDR3 is TGTGCCAGCAGCGTACACTCGGAGACCCAGTACTTC.

V gene TRBV4-2 combines with J gene TRBJ2-1; D unclear. This CDR3 is 14 amino acids long. The germline V and J ends were trimmed by 0 bases and 6 bases, with 9 bases remaining between them. CDR1 LGHNA and CDR2 YNFKEQ come from the germline V gene. The CDR3 region is CASSQDWASNEQFF. DNA of the CDR3: TGTGCCAGCAGCCAAGATTGGGCCTCCAATGAGCAGTTCTTC.

The chain couples TRBV11-2 to TRBJ2-7, with D perhaps matching TRBD2 (5 bases). Germline CDR1 SGHAT, CDR2 FQNNGV. This CDR3 region has 15 residues. The V end was cut by 6 bases, the J end by 0 bases, with 15 bases between. CDR3 nucleotide sequence: TGTGCCAGCAGGACCCTCTTCGGGGACTCCTACGAGCAGTACTTC. Encoded protein: CASRTLFGDSYEQYF.

V gene TRBV14 combines with J gene TRBJ2-3; 7 nucleotides align to TRBD2. The CDR3 contains 16 residues. The J segment lost 0 bases and the V segment lost 4 bases, leaving 7 bases of the junction unmatched. The germline CDR1 and CDR2 sequences are SGHDN and FVKESK. The DNA of the CDR3 is TGTGCCAGCAGCCCCGTGATCGGGAGGAGCACAGATACGCAGTATTTT. This translates into CASSPVIGRSTDTQYF. Full variable domain (remainder filled in from reference TRBV14 and TRBJ2-3): EAGVTQFPSHSVIEKGQTVTLRCDPISGHDNLYWYRRVMGKEIKFLLHFVKESKQDESGMPNNRFLAERTGGTYSTLKVQPAELEDSGVYFCASSPVIGRSTDTQYFGPGTRLTVL.